The rows below give T cell receptor beta chains drawn from one sample of a study of cytomegalovirus exposure and HLA in healthy donors. The repertoire was sequenced with immunoSEQ multiplex PCR; TCRdb's copy has only in-frame clones and lacks some. This sample carries 100,000 to 150,000 clones, around 78% of them seen once, and the ten largest clones take 1.8%. The specimen sequenced was PBMCs. Every receptor here comes from a female donor in good health and CMV-seropositive. CDR3s include the opening cysteine and the closing phenylalanine or tryptophan. The D gene is left open where the match is weak. Clone size is given for some rows only: seen once, a few or many times, or a class if the clone is expanded.

.,.,TRBV4-2,TRBJ2-2,CASTPRGGPNTGELFF,TGTGCCAGCACCCCAAGAGGGGGACCGAACACCGGGGAGCTGTTTTTT
.,.,TRBV6-1,TRBJ1-5,CASRPGVGQPQHF,TGTGCCAGCAGACCAGGGGTGGGGCAGCCCCAGCATTTT
.,.,TRBV10-1,TRBJ2-5,CASSELAQETQYF,TGCGCCAGCAGTGAGCTAGCCCAAGAGACCCAGTACTTC
.,.,TRBV7-9,TRBJ2-7,CASSVWTGRGIYEQYF,TGTGCCAGCAGCGTATGGACAGGTCGCGGGATCTACGAGCAGTACTTC
.,TRBD1,TRBV6-1,TRBJ1-1,CASGRTGVVSTEAFF,TGTGCCAGCGGGAGGACAGGGGTAGTCTCCACTGAAGCTTTCTTT
.,.,TRBV27,TRBJ2-7,CASSSRGSYEQYF,TGTGCCAGCAGTTCCAGGGGCTCCTACGAGCAGTACTTC
.,.,TRBV2,TRBJ2-7,CASSATGFSYEQYF,TGTGCCAGCAGTGCCACAGGGTTCTCCTACGAGCAGTACTTC
once,.,TRBV6-5,TRBJ1-1,CASRQLEVMNTEAFF,TGTGCCAGCAGGCAACTGGAGGTCATGAACACTGAAGCTTTCTTT
.,TRBD1,TRBV18,TRBJ1-4,CASSPDRGATNEKLFF,TGTGCCAGCTCACCGGACAGGGGTGCAACTAATGAAAAACTGTTTTTT
.,TRBD2,TRBV11-2,TRBJ2-7,CASSSTGTSGSYEQYF,TGTGCCAGCAGCTCTACCGGGACTAGCGGGAGTTACGAGCAGTACTTC
few,.,TRBV5-1,TRBJ2-3,CASSLGSGVDTQYF,TGCGCCAGCAGCTTGGGAAGCGGTGTAGATACGCAGTATTTT
.,TRBD1,TRBV28,TRBJ1-2,CASNGQGLRYTF,TGTGCCAGCAATGGACAGGGGCTTCGCTACACCTTC
.,.,TRBV9,TRBJ1-1,CASSLGGAGYTEAFF,TGTGCCAGCAGCTTGGGAGGGGCAGGGTACACTGAAGCTTTCTTT
.,TRBD1,TRBV28,TRBJ2-7,CASSSGTGASYEQYF,TGTGCCAGCAGTTCGGGTACAGGGGCCTCCTACGAGCAGTACTTC
.,.,TRBV21-1,TRBJ1-6,CASSKAVGVEDSPLHF,TGTGCCAGCAGCAAAGCCGTCGGGGTTGAAGATTCACCCCTCCACTTT
.,TRBD1,TRBV6-5,TRBJ2-6,CASNRQGSGTNVLTF,TGTGCCAGCAATCGACAGGGCTCGGGAACCAACGTCCTGACTTTC
.,.,TRBV5-8,TRBJ1-2,CASSFLGGIGYGYTF,TGTGCCAGCAGCTTCCTGGGGGGGATCGGCTATGGCTACACCTTC